The present T cell receptor (beta chain) was sequenced within a study of blood T cell repertoires in COVID-19. Study-wide background: Acute and convalescent COVID-19 specimens originated in the United States, Italy and Spain. Sources were T cells, B-cell-depleted T cells, or PBMCs; the material itself was cDNA or gDNA.

Germline assignment: CDR1 SGHRS and CDR2 YFSETQ. The CDR3 has 15 amino acids. V lost 4 bases to trimming and J lost 2 bases; unmatched junction nucleotides: 4. Authors' processing steps: It was from reference gene primer amplification that nucleated cell counts were estimated. Generated by immunoSEQ multiplex PCR, the TCRdb table keeps only in-frame clones and is missing some. The V and J calls and clone size come from that table; D and trimming were worked out from the DNA. Altogether roughly 80,000 clones are present, roughly 87% being singletons, with the ten largest covering roughly 5.3%. This chain joins TRBV5-1 and TRBJ2-1, with 9 bases identical to TRBD1. The sample taken for sequencing was peripheral blood. This clonotype was obtained from a woman of 80 years or more with active or convalescent COVID-19. The CDR3 loop reads CASSHDRGTYNEQFF. The CDR3 region has the DNA TGCGCCAGCAGCCACGACAGGGGGACCTACAATGAGCAGTTCTTC.